These T cell receptor beta chains were read from a single sample in a study of breast tumors, draining lymph nodes, adjacent tissues. Each CDR3 protein is one row after TCRdb ran MiXCR on the multiplex PCR reads. Of about 140,000 distinct CDR3 sequences in the sample, 30% to 35% are singletons; the top ten hold roughly 2.3%. The sequenced material came from axillary lymph node tissue. The origin of the receptors is a female donor with breast cancer. Some clones in this sample may be carry-over from other donors' samples. The CDR3 runs from the conserved cysteine through the conserved F or W. Fields, in order: V gene, J gene, D gene, clone size, CDR3 length, CDR3 protein. A D gene is named only where the DNA matches it firmly. Size is omitted from some rows. Given values are once, few, many or a class for expanded clones.

TRBV29-1	TRBJ2-5	TRBD2	-	14	CSVEGREGLSTQYF
TRBV6-1	TRBJ2-2	-	many	12	CASILNTGELFF
TRBV2	TRBJ1-2	TRBD1	-	15	CASSRSGTGFYGYTF
TRBV6-5	TRBJ1-5	-	many	13	CASQGQYNQPQHF
TRBV5-1	TRBJ2-3	-	many	15	CASSFILRDTDTQYF
TRBV10-1	TRBJ2-1	TRBD1	few	13	CASSESDRDEQFF
TRBV7-2	TRBJ2-1	-	many	10	CASRGTGFFF
TRBV28	TRBJ1-6	-	many	13	CASSNGQGQSLHF
TRBV12-3/TRBV12-4	TRBJ1-6	-	many	14	CASSLSRAYSPLHF
TRBV7-9	TRBJ1-1	-	-	13	CASSLGSTTEAFF
TRBV24-1	TRBJ2-1	-	-	14	CAPTGPGDHNEQFF
TRBV11-3	TRBJ1-2	-	-	13	CVSSPSRNYGYTF
TRBV7-2	TRBJ2-3	-	-	15	CASSTVQGRTDTQYF
TRBV9	TRBJ1-1	TRBD1	few	14	CASSVTTGPPEAFF
TRBV6-6	TRBJ1-5	TRBD1	many	14	CASRSGGGNQPQHF
TRBV11-2	TRBJ2-3	TRBD1	-	15	CASSKGQGWKDTQYF
TRBV10-3	TRBJ1-5	-	many	13	CAISDVPNQPQHF
TRBV20-1	TRBJ2-3	TRBD1	many	14	CSAIDRVRTDTQYF